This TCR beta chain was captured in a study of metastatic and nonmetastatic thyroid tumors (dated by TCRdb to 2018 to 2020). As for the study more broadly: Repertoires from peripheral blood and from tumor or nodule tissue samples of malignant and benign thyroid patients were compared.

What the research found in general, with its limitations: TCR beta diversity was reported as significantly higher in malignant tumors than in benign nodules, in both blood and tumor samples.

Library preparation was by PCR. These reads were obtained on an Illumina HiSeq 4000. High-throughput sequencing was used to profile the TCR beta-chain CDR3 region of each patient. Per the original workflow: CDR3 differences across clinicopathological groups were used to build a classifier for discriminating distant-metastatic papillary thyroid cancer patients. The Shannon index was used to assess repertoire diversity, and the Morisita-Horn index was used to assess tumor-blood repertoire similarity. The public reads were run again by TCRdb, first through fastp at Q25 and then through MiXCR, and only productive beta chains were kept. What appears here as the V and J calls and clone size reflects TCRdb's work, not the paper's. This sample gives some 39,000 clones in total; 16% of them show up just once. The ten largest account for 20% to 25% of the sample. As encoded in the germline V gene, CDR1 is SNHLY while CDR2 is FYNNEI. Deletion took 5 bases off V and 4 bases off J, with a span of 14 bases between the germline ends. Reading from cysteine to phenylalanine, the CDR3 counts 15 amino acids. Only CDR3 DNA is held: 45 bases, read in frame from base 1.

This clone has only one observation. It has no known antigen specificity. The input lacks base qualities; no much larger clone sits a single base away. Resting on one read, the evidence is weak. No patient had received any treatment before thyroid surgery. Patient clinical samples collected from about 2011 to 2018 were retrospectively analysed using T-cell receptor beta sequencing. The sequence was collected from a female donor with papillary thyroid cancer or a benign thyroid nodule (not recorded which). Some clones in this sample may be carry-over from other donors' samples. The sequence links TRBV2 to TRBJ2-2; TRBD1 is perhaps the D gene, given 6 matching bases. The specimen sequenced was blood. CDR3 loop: CASSPDRWCTGELFF. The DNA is TGTGCCAGCAGTCCCGACAGGTGGTGCACCGGGGAGCTGTTTTTT.